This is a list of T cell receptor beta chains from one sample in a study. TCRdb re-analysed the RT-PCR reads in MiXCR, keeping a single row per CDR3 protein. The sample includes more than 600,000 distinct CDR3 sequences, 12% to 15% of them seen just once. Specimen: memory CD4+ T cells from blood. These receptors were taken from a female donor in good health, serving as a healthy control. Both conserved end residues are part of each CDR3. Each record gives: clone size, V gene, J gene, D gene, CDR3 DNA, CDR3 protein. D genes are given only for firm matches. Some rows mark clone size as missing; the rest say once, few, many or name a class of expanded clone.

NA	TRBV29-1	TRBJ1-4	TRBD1	TGCAGCGTAAAAAAACTAGGGGACAGTGAAAAACTGTTTTTT	CSVKKLGDSEKLFF
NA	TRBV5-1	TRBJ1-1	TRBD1	TGCGCCAGCAGCGGGGGACAGGGAAGGATGAACACTGAAGCTTTCTTT	CASSGGQGRMNTEAFF
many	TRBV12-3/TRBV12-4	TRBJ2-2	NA	TGTGCCAGCAGCCCGGAGAGGTCCAACACCGGGGAGCTGTTTTTT	CASSPERSNTGELFF
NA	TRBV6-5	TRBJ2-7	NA	TGTGCCAGCAGATCCAAGTTGGCGGGTTGGGCCGAGCAGTACTTC	CASRSKLAGWAEQYF
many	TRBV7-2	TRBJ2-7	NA	TGTGCCAGCAGCTTAGGGGGACAAATTTACGAGCAGTACTTC	CASSLGGQIYEQYF
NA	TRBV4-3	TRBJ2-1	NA	TGCGCCAGCAGCCAAGAGGAGCGGGTCTACAATGAGCAGTTCTTC	CASSQEERVYNEQFF
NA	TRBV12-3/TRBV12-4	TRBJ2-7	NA	TGTGCCAGCAGTCCCGGGACAAGAACCTACGAGCAGTACTTC	CASSPGTRTYEQYF
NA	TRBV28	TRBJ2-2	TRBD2	TGTGCCAGCAGGGCGGGGGGGAACACCGGGGAGCTGTTTTTT	CASRAGGNTGELFF
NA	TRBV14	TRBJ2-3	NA	TGTGCCAGCAGCCAAGAGGAGGGGGACCTCACAGATACGCAGTATTTT	CASSQEEGDLTDTQYF
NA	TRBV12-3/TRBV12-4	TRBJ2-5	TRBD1	TGTGCCAGCAGTCCCTGGACAGGGGCACAAGAGACCCAGTACTTC	CASSPWTGAQETQYF
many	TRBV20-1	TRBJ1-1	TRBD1	TGCAGTGCCCCTGGACAGGGGCTAAACACTGAAGCTTTCTTT	CSAPGQGLNTEAFF
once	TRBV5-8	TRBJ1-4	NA	TGTGCCAGCAACCGGGACGGTGCAACTAATGAAAAACTGTTTTTT	CASNRDGATNEKLFF
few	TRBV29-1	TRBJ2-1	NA	TGCAGCGTTGAAGAGGGGGGCGGGGACTCCTACAATGAGCAGTTCTTC	CSVEEGGGDSYNEQFF
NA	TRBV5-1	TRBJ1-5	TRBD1	TGCGCCAACAGCTCGACAGGGGGCAATCAGCCCCAGCATTTT	CANSSTGGNQPQHF
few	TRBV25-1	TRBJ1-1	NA	TGTGCCAGCAGTGAAGACAGGTTCGAAGCTTTCTTT	CASSEDRFEAFF
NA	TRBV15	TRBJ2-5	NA	TGTGCCACCAGCAGCCCCTCCGCGGGTCAGGAGACCCAGTACTTC	CATSSPSAGQETQYF
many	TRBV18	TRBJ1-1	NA	TGTGCCAGCTCACCGGGGGGGAACACTGAAGCTTTCTTT	CASSPGGNTEAFF
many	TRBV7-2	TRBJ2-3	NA	TGTGCCAGCAGCCCATATACGGCAGATACGCAGTATTTT	CASSPYTADTQYF
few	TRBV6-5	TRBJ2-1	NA	TGTGCCAGCAGGATGACTAGGCGGAATGAGCAGTTCTTC	CASRMTRRNEQFF
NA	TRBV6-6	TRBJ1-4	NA	TGTGCCAGCAGTCCACGATCGGGGGTTGGTGAAAAACTGTTTTTT	CASSPRSGVGEKLFF
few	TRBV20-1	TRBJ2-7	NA	TGCAGTGCTAGGGGACCGAATATCTACGAGCAGTACTTC	CSARGPNIYEQYF
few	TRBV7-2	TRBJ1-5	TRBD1	TGTGCCAGCAGCCCGGGACAGGGGGCGCGCAATCAGCCCCAGCATTTT	CASSPGQGARNQPQHF
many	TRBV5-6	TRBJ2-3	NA	TGTGCCAGCAGCTTCTCTGGTAGCTCGGGAGTGAGAACAGATACGCAGTATTTT	CASSFSGSSGVRTDTQYF
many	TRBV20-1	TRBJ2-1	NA	TGCAGTGCCACTTTAGACAATGAGCAGTTCTTC	CSATLDNEQFF
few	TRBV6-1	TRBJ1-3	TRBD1	TGTGCCAGCAGTGAAGTCTTCGGCAGGGGGCCTGGAAACACCATATATTTT	CASSEVFGRGPGNTIYF
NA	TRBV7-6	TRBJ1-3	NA	TGTGCCAGCAGTCCCCCGTACGTTCACACCATATATTTT	CASSPPYVHTIYF
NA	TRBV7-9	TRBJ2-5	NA	TGTGCCAGCAGCTTAAGTATGTTGTCGGCCGGGACACCAACCCAGTACTTC	CASSLSMLSAGTPTQYF
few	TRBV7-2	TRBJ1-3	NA	TGTGCCAGCAGCTTACAAGCAGGGTCTGGAAACACCATATATTTT	CASSLQAGSGNTIYF
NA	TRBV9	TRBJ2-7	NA	TGTGCCAGCAGCGTAGCTGGGCAGGGTCGCGAGCAGTACTTC	CASSVAGQGREQYF
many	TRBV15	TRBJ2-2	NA	TGTGCCACCAGCAGAGACAGGGTTAGGGCCGGGGAGCTGTTTTTT	CATSRDRVRAGELFF
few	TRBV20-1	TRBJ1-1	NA	TGCAGTGCTAGAGTGCCTGCCATGAACACTGAAGCTTTCTTT	CSARVPAMNTEAFF
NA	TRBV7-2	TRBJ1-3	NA	TGTGCCAGCAGCTTAACTTTCGGCAGCTCTGGAAACACCATATATTTT	CASSLTFGSSGNTIYF
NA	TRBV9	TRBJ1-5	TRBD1	TGTGCCAGCAGCTACGGGACAGGGATCAATCAGCCCCAGCATTTT	CASSYGTGINQPQHF
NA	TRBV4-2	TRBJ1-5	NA	TGTGCCAGCAGCCAAAGTTCCACGGCGGGTCGCAATCAGCCCCAGCATTTT	CASSQSSTAGRNQPQHF
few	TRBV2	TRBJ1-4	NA	TGTGCCAGTGGAGGGGATGAAAAACTGTTTTTT	CASGGDEKLFF
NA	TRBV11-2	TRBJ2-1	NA	TGTGCCAGCAGCTTAGTTATCAATGAGCAGTTCTTC	CASSLVINEQFF
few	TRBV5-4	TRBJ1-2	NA	TGTGCCAGCAGCTTCGCCGGGACATTGAACTATGGCTACACCTTC	CASSFAGTLNYGYTF
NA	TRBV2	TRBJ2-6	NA	TGTGCCAGCAGTTCCGAGACAGCTTCTGGGGCCAACGTCCTGACTTTC	CASSSETASGANVLTF
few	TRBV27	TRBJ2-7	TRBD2	TGTGCCAGACTTCTCCTCCAGGGAAGGAGGACTAGCGGGAGGGCCTATGGTGAGCAGTACTTC	CARLLLQGRRTSGRAYGEQYF
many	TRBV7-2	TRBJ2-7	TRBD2	TGTGCCAGCAGCTCCTATTATCTAGCGGAGAGCTCCTACGAGCAGTACTTC	CASSSYYLAESSYEQYF
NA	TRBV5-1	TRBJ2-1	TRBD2	TGCGCCAGCAGCTCAGGACTAGCGGGAGTACGAGAGCAGTTCTTC	CASSSGLAGVREQFF
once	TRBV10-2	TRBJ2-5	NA	TGCGCCATCTCTCTCGCGGGGACCCAGTACTTC	CAISLAGTQYF
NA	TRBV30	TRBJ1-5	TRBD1	TGTGCCTGGAGTGTACAGGGGGTCCAGCCCCAGCATTTT	CAWSVQGVQPQHF
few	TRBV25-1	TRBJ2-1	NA	TGTGCCAGCAGACCGCCTGGGGCGGCCTACAATGAGCAGTTCTTC	CASRPPGAAYNEQFF
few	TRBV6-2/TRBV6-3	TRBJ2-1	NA	TGTGCCACCTCTCTGCTAGCGTTCGAGCAGTTCTTC	CATSLLAFEQFF
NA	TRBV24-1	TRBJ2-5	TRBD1	TGTGCCACCAGTGATTTTGCCGGGACAGGGATTAAGACCCAGTACTTC	CATSDFAGTGIKTQYF
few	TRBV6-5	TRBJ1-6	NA	TGTGCCAGCAGTTATCAGGGGCGCTCCTATAATTCACCCCTCCACTTT	CASSYQGRSYNSPLHF
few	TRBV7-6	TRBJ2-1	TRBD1	TGTGCCAGCAGCCTTACTAGACAGGGGGCGGGGTCCTACAATGAGCAGTTCTTC	CASSLTRQGAGSYNEQFF
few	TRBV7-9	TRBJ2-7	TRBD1	TGTGCCAGCAGCCCTAGTGCCCCCGGACAGGGGAGTTTTGGCTACGAGCAGTACTTC	CASSPSAPGQGSFGYEQYF
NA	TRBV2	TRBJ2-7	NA	TGTGCCAGCCAAAGGGGGGGCGATTTCTACGAGCAGTACTTC	CASQRGGDFYEQYF
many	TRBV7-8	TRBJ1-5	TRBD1	TGTGCCAGCGGACAGGAGGGTCAGCCCCAGCATTTT	CASGQEGQPQHF